This passage covers 22 T cell receptor beta chains from one sample sequenced in a study of shared clonotypes between healthy human individuals. TCRdb's copy holds only in-frame clones and misses some; the assay was immunoSEQ multiplex PCR. The sample includes over 2 million clones, 85% to 95% of them seen just once. Material: naive CD4+ T cells sorted from blood. Indicated subset: CD45RA+ positively selected. All receptors derive from a man younger than 30 in good health.

This chain uses TRBV5-1 with TRBJ2-4, with 7 bases fitting TRBD2. CDR1 is SGHRS and CDR2 is YFSETQ in the germline V gene. The CDR3 consists of 16 residues. The V gene end was trimmed by 1 base and the J gene end by 2 bases; junction bases not matched to a gene: 6. The CDR3 nucleotides are TGCGCCAGCAGCTTGTCCAGCGGGGCAACCAAAAACATTCAGTACTTC. Translated, it gives CASSLSSGATKNIQYF.

The gene calls are TRBV15 and TRBJ2-1; 8 positions agree with TRBD2. J was trimmed by 6 bases and V by 1 base; bases with no gene match: 8. The V gene's germline CDR1 is LNHNV and CDR2 YYDKDF (reference sequence). The CDR3 contains 16 residues. CDR3 nucleotides: TGTGCCACCAGCAGAGTAACGAGCGGGAGCGGCAATGAGCAGTTCTTC. This encodes CATSRVTSGSGNEQFF.

The chain has TRBV6-5 and TRBJ2-7, with 9 nucleotides matching TRBD2. Germline V gene lookup returns CDR1 MNHEY and CDR2 SVGAGI. The CDR3 length is 14 residues. V lost 7 bases to trimming and J lost 2 bases; unmatched junction nucleotides: 6. In DNA, the CDR3 is TGTGCCAGCACTTTAGCGGGAGCCCCCTACGAGCAGTACTTC. Its translation is CASTLAGAPYEQYF.

This chain uses TRBV7-9 with TRBJ2-1; D is unclear. Looked up from germline, CDR1 is SEHNR and CDR2 is FQNEAQ (reference sequence). V lost 5 bases to trimming and J lost 5 bases, with 4 bases between them. The CDR3 consists of 11 residues. CDR3 protein: CASSDDNEQFF. For the CDR3, the DNA is TGTGCCAGCAGCGATGACAATGAGCAGTTCTTC.

Concerning this clone: Other DNA variants within this sample encode the same CDR3. V and J are TRBV4-3 and TRBJ1-3; the D is unclear. V was trimmed by 6 bases and J by 0 bases, leaving 15 bases between them. In germline, CDR1 is LGHNA, CDR2 YSLEER. The CDR3 sequence is 16 residues long. CDR3 sequence (DNA): TGCGCCAGCAGTCGTATTGGGGTGCTCTCTGGAAACACCATATATTTT. This codes for CASSRIGVLSGNTIYF.

As regards this clone: The limits of the CDR3 on the DNA are not certain, so only TCRdb's listed CDR3 is given. The chain employs TRBV28 and TRBJ2-7; TRBD1, the table's D call, was not compared with the DNA. CDR1 and CDR2 from the germline V gene are MDHEN and SYDVKM. The CDR3 has 15 residues if both end residues are counted. The CDR3 reads CASSSSYPGTYEQYF.

The table lists this clone with a count of one. The chain recombines TRBV7-9 with TRBJ2-7; maybe TRBD2 (6 bases). Germline V CDR1 and CDR2: SEHNR, FQNEAQ (reference sequence). The V end was cut by 6 bases, the J end by 7 bases, with 16 bases between. The CDR3 spans 13 residues. The CDR3 spells CASSFTGAGEQYF. The CDR3 DNA follows: TGTGCCAGCAGTTTTACAGGTGCGGGGGAGCAGTACTTC.

Regarding this clone: Other DNA variants within this sample encode the same CDR3. CDR3 bases: TGCGCCAGCAGCTTGGGAGGCGGTAGCACAGATACGCAGTATTTT. Translating it yields CASSLGGGSTDTQYF. The V and J genes are TRBV5-1 and TRBJ2-3; D remains unclear. CDR1 is SGHRS, CDR2 YFSETQ, per germline. The CDR3 extends over 15 amino acids. V lost 0 bases and J lost 0, with 8 bases in between.

The CDR3: CAWGLAGGHEQYF. The DNA of the CDR3 is TGTGCCTGGGGACTAGCGGGAGGCCACGAGCAGTACTTC. This chain links TRBV30 with TRBJ2-7, with 14 bases that match TRBD2. Germline assignment: CDR1 GTSNPN and CDR2 SVGIG (reference sequence). V was clipped by 5 bases and J by 5 bases; unmatched bases: 2. This CDR3 contains 13 residues.

V gene TRBV6-6 combines with J gene TRBJ2-1, with D possibly being TRBD1 (5 bases). The V and J ends lost 4 bases and 7 bases respectively, with 17 bases between them. The CDR3 is 15 residues long. CDR1 MNHNY and CDR2 SVGAGI come from the germline V gene (reference sequence). The CDR3 DNA sequence: TGTGCCAGCAGTTTCCTACAGGCGCTCCAGAATGAGCAGTTCTTC. Translating it yields CASSFLQALQNEQFF.

The chain has TRBV2 and TRBJ1-5; D is possibly TRBD1 (6 bases). Germline V gene sequence: CDR1 SNHLY, CDR2 FYNNEI. The CDR3 is 15 amino acids. Trimming cost V 4 bases and J 0 bases, with 10 bases left between them. CDR3 in DNA: TGTGCCAGCAGTGTACAGGGTAATAGCAATCAGCCCCAGCATTTT. Translation gives CASSVQGNSNQPQHF. The whole variable domain, filled in from reference TRBV2 and TRBJ1-5, reads EPEVTQTPSHQVTQMGQEVILRCVPISNHLYFYWYRQILGQKVEFLVSFYNNEISEKSEIFDDQFSVERPDGSNFTLKIRSTKLEDSAMYFCASSVQGNSNQPQHFGDGTRLSIL.

Concerning this clone: A read error may produce the germline difference seen at one junction end. The rearrangement uses TRBV7-7 and TRBJ2-1; 12 positions agree with TRBD2. This CDR3 contains 15 residues. Germline lookup yields CDR1 SSHAT and CDR2 FNYEAQ (reference sequence). CDR3 nucleotides: TGTGCTAGCAGCCCCGGACTAGCGGGACCCAATGAGCAGTTCTTC. The encoded protein is CASSPGLAGPNEQFF.

This clone was seen just once. V gene TRBV5-1 combines with J gene TRBJ2-5, with 7 bases identical to TRBD1. Germline V gives CDR1 SGHRS, CDR2 YFSETQ. The CDR3 runs to 15 residues. V was clipped by 4 bases and J by 1 base; unmatched bases: 7. The chain's CDR3 is CASSPPQGTQETQYF. CDR3 nucleotide sequence: TGCGCCAGCAGCCCCCCACAGGGGACCCAAGAGACCCAGTACTTC.

The sample holds one count of this clone. The same CDR3 also results from other DNA sequences found in this sample. The V and J genes are TRBV7-9 and TRBJ1-2; D is uncertain. This CDR3 has 11 amino acids. Germline values: CDR1 SEHNR, CDR2 FQNEAQ (reference sequence). V was clipped by 1 base and J by 5 bases, with 2 bases between them. The CDR3 DNA reads as TGTGCCAGCAGCTTAGAATATGGCTACACCTTC. It is translated as CASSLEYGYTF.

This clone was seen only once. The V and J genes are TRBV7-9 and TRBJ2-7; 13 nucleotides agree with TRBD2. V dropped 3 bases and J dropped 0; count of bases not matched to a gene: 11. Germline-derived CDR1 and CDR2 are SEHNR and FQNEAQ (reference sequence). There are 19 residues in the CDR3. The CDR3: CASSFRAGTSGDFSYEQYF. The CDR3 bases are TGTGCCAGCAGCTTCCGGGCCGGGACTAGCGGGGATTTCTCCTACGAGCAGTACTTC.

This CDR3 reads CASREGGPTNTEAFF. CDR3 nucleotides: TGTGCTAGCCGGGAGGGGGGTCCGACTAACACTGAAGCTTTCTTT. The genes are TRBV12-5 and TRBJ1-1; TRBD1 might be the D (6 bases). Germline values: CDR1 LGHNT, CDR2 FRNRAP. V dropped 9 bases and J dropped 2 bases, with 19 bases sitting between them. The CDR3 extends over 15 amino acids.

This chain connects TRBV6-5 to TRBJ1-4; D possibly corresponds to TRBD1 (5 bases). Germline V gene lookup returns CDR1 MNHEY and CDR2 SVGAGI. This CDR3 has 16 residues. V lost 0 bases and J lost 8, with 16 bases in between. The CDR3 sequence: CASSYSRPGGREKLFF. The CDR3 nucleotides read TGTGCCAGCAGTTACTCCAGACCCGGGGGTCGAGAAAAACTGTTTTTT.

This chain uses TRBV9 with TRBJ2-5; 8 bases align to TRBD2. Germline lookup yields CDR1 SGDLS and CDR2 YYNGEE. J was trimmed by 4 bases and V by 0 bases; bases with no gene match: 11. The CDR3 is made up of 17 amino acids. The CDR3 loop reads CASSVGSSGRARETQYF. DNA of the CDR3: TGTGCCAGCAGCGTAGGATCCTCCGGGAGGGCTCGAGAGACCCAGTACTTC. The whole variable domain, filled in from reference TRBV9 and TRBJ2-5, reads DSGVTQTPKHLITATGQRVTLRCSPRSGDLSVYWYQQSLDQGLQFLIQYYNGEERAKGNILERFSAQQFPDLHSELNLSSLELGDSALYFCASSVGSSGRARETQYFGPGTRLLVL.

This clone appeared once. This chain uses TRBV7-8 with TRBJ2-6; no definite D call. Deletions cut 5 bases from V and 19 bases from J, with 18 bases between. The CDR3 is 12 amino acids. Germline V gene sequence: CDR1 SGHVS, CDR2 FQNEAQ. The CDR3 loop reads CASSPRLTYVTF. The CDR3 nucleotides read TGTGCCAGCAGCCCCCGCTTAACGTATGTCACTTTC. Full variable domain (rest looked up from reference TRBV7-8 and TRBJ2-6): GAGVSQSPRYKVAKRGQDVALRCDPISGHVSLFWYQQALGQGPEFLTYFQNEAQLDKSGLPSDRFFAERPEGSVSTLKIQRTQQEDSAVYLCASSPRLTYVTFGAGSRLTVL.

The chain joins TRBV19 to TRBJ2-5, with TRBD2 identical over 8 bases. The CDR3 is 14 amino acids. Germline V lookup: CDR1 LNHDA, CDR2 SQIVND (reference sequence). Trimming at V came to 5 bases and at J to 1 base, leaving 3 bases not matched to a gene. The CDR3 bases are TGTGCCAGTAGTGCCGGGAGGGCCCAAGAGACCCAGTACTTC. It specifies CASSAGRAQETQYF.

The chain employs TRBV5-6 and TRBJ1-4, with D tentatively TRBD1 (5 bases). This CDR3 contains 13 residues. V lost 2 bases, J lost 6 bases, and 8 bases lay in between. CDR1 SGHDT and CDR2 YYEEEE come from the germline V gene. For the CDR3, the DNA is TGTGCCAGCAGCTTAACAGGATATGAAAAACTGTTTTTT. Its translation is CASSLTGYEKLFF.

In this sample, this clone turned up once. The chain is built from TRBV11-2 and TRBJ1-2; 8 bases agree with TRBD1. Per the germline V gene, CDR1 is SGHAT and CDR2 is FQNNGV. The J segment lost 2 bases and the V segment lost 5 bases, leaving 7 bases of the junction unmatched. CDR3 length equals 15 residues. CDR3 sequence: CASSIAGGNNYGYTF. The DNA of the CDR3 is TGTGCCAGCAGCATCGCAGGGGGCAACAACTATGGCTACACCTTC. Full variable domain (outside the CDR3, taken from reference TRBV11-2 and TRBJ1-2): EAGVAQSPRYKIIEKRQSVAFWCNPISGHATLYWYQQILGQGPKLLIQFQNNGVVDDSQLPKDRFSAERLKGVDSTLKIQPAKLEDSAVYLCASSIAGGNNYGYTFGSGTRLTVV.